These T cell receptor beta chains were read from a single sample in a study of blood T cell repertoires in COVID-19. Some clones are missing from TCRdb's copy, which holds only in-frame ones; the method was immunoSEQ multiplex PCR. The table includes under 300,000 clones, approximately 79% detected once. The sequencing sample was made of peripheral blood. These receptors were taken from a woman in her thirties or forties with active or convalescent COVID-19. CDR3s include the opening cysteine and the closing phenylalanine or tryptophan.

v_call	j_call	cdr3_aa
TRBV7-2	TRBJ1-3	CASSFTGTGGGNTIYF
TRBV27	TRBJ1-2	CASSWRTGDGYTF
TRBV28	TRBJ1-1	CASNPPEGTEAFF
TRBV5-6	TRBJ1-2	CASSPEAGGGHGYTF
TRBV10-3	TRBJ1-5	CAISVGGGNQPQHF
TRBV13	TRBJ1-2	CASSAGYGYTF
TRBV3-1/TRBV3-2	TRBJ2-6	CASSPGGGANVLTF
TRBV19	TRBJ1-2	CASSIGAGSTYGYTF
TRBV4-1	TRBJ2-3	CASSPLMREADTQYF
TRBV6-5	TRBJ1-2	CASSYSVGTGAYGYTF
TRBV5-1	TRBJ1-5	CASSLLGVSNQPQHF
TRBV5-1	TRBJ2-7	CASSLASGGTPSYEQYF
TRBV2	TRBJ1-1	CASSPDLRYTEAFF
TRBV5-1	TRBJ1-1	CASSEGATEAFF
TRBV5-1	TRBJ2-4	CASSTDGLGEGIQYF
TRBV12-3/TRBV12-4	TRBJ2-7	CASTLAGGYEQYF
TRBV30	TRBJ1-1	CAWRTYRNTEAFF
TRBV10-3	TRBJ2-3	CAISTTGLPGDTQYF
TRBV19	TRBJ2-5	CASSKEAGGSETQYF
TRBV14	TRBJ2-1	CASSLGGGAYNEQFF
TRBV19	TRBJ1-2	CASSIDRSYGYTF
TRBV11-1	TRBJ1-5	CASSLAEDQPQHF
TRBV9	TRBJ2-1	CASSTKTGLIKFF
TRBV6-6	TRBJ1-4	CASSYVTGNEKLFF
TRBV10-3	TRBJ1-1	CAISSVGDTEAFF
TRBV2	TRBJ1-2	CASRAASGGYGYTF
TRBV15	TRBJ1-1	CATSRDRDFSTEAFF
TRBV7-9	TRBJ1-2	CASSLEGGTPSGYTF
TRBV19	TRBJ2-1	CASSSRTGGEQFF